This T cell receptor beta chain is drawn from a study of early T cells in non-severe SARS-CoV-2 infection. This clonotype was detected a few times. The CDR3 spans 15 residues. V dropped 2 bases and J dropped 3; count of bases not matched to a gene: 4. A single record per CDR3 protein comes from TCRdb applying MiXCR to the 5' RACE reads. The data show some 83,000 distinct CDR3 sequences, about 10% seen once. This rearrangement joins TRBV12-3 or TRBV12-4 to TRBJ2-4; 7 bases line up with TRBD2. The receptor was derived from an adult who was a healthcare worker with PCR-confirmed SARS-CoV-2 infection or an uninfected control (not recorded which). The sequenced sample was whole blood, obtained at baseline. For the CDR3, the DNA is TGTGCCAGCAGTTTATCGGGGAGGGGCAAAAACATTCAGTACTTC. This gives the protein CASSLSGRGKNIQYF.